These 30 T cell receptor beta chains share one sample of origin, sequenced in a study of shared clonotypes between healthy human individuals. The assay was immunoSEQ multiplex PCR, and TCRdb's table has in-frame clones only and misses some. The table includes fewer than 2.5 million clones, under 95% detected once. Sequenced: naive CD4+ T cells from PBMCs. Subset of the sample: CD45RA+ positively selected. The receptors shown here come from a young man in good health. Some clones in this sample may be carry-over from other donors' samples.

This rearrangement joins TRBV5-1 to TRBJ2-5, with a possible D match to TRBD2 (5 bases). The CDR3 is 14 amino acids. Germline CDR1 is SGHRS and CDR2 is YFSETQ. V lost 4 bases and J lost 5, with 15 bases in between. This chain's CDR3 is CASSLRTLAETQYF. The CDR3, as DNA: TGCGCCAGCAGCCTCAGGACTCTGGCCGAGACCCAGTACTTC. The variable domain in full, with the rest retrieved from reference TRBV5-1 and TRBJ2-5, is KAGVTQTPRYLIKTRGQQVTLSCSPISGHRSVSWYQQTPGQGLQFLFEYFSETQRNKGNFPGRFSGRQFSNSRSEMNVSTLELGDSALYLCASSLRTLAETQYFGPGTRLLVL.

The chain employs TRBV21-1 and TRBJ2-7; the D call TRBD1 from the table was never checked on the DNA. TRBV21-1 is given as a pseudogene. There are 16 residues in the CDR3. The CDR3 is CASSKEGGQGAPEQYF. The CDR3 nucleotides are TGTGCCAGCAGCAAAGAAGGCGGACAGGGGGCTCCGGAGCAGTACTTC.

The chain uses TRBV27 and TRBJ1-5, with D tentatively TRBD1 (5 bases). This CDR3 contains 12 residues. V was shortened by 7 bases and J by 9 bases, with 13 bases between the two germline ends. In germline, CDR1 is MNHEY, CDR2 SMNVEV (reference sequence). The CDR3 nucleotides read TGTGCCAGCACACAGAACGGGGGGCCCCAGCATTTT. Translating it yields CASTQNGGPQHF.

V is TRBV27 and J is TRBJ2-5; 9 bases map to TRBD2. The CDR3 extends over 17 amino acids. The germline V gene has CDR1 MNHEY and CDR2 SMNVEV (reference sequence). Germline trimming cut 4 bases from V and 1 base from J; bases unmatched to any gene: 10. The CDR3 protein is CASSSTGLAPLQETQYF. CDR3 bases: TGTGCCAGCAGTTCCACCGGACTAGCGCCGCTCCAAGAGACCCAGTACTTC.

Here the CDR3 reads CASSPRTFNYGYTF. CDR3 nucleotides: TGTGCCAGCAGTCCCCGAACCTTTAACTATGGCTACACCTTC. The genes are TRBV6-6 and TRBJ1-2; no definite D call. V lost 5 bases to trimming and J lost 1 base, with 11 bases between them. The length of the CDR3 is 14 residues. Germline values: CDR1 MNHNY, CDR2 SVGAGI (reference sequence).

The rearrangement joins TRBV7-6 to TRBJ1-1, with D unclear. CDR3 length equals 14 residues. V lost 5 bases to trimming and J lost 4 bases, with 14 bases between them. CDR1 SGHVS and CDR2 FNYEAQ come from the germline V gene. The CDR3 reads CASSETRGITEAFF. DNA of the CDR3: TGTGCCAGCAGCGAGACCCGAGGGATCACTGAAGCTTTCTTT.

The chain carries TRBV5-4 and TRBJ2-1; a possible D gene is TRBD1 (8 bases). V was pared by 3 bases and J by 2 bases, with 15 bases between. This CDR3 has 16 amino acids. Germline V gives CDR1 SGHNT, CDR2 YYREEE (reference sequence). CDR3 nucleotide sequence: TGTGCCAGCAGCTGGGGGGGACAGGCAACCTACAATGAGCAGTTCTTC. Residues: CASSWGGQATYNEQFF.

V is TRBV15 and J is TRBJ2-7; D may be TRBD1 (6 bases). This CDR3 contains 15 residues. Deletions cut 2 bases from V and 6 bases from J, with 17 bases between. The germline V gene encodes CDR1 LNHNV and CDR2 YYDKDF (reference sequence). CDR3 region: CATSRPSTGMGEQYF. The CDR3 region has the DNA TGTGCCACCAGCAGACCGTCTACAGGGATGGGCGAGCAGTACTTC.

This chain links TRBV2 with TRBJ2-7; TRBD2 matches 8 bases. Germline-derived CDR1 and CDR2 are SNHLY and FYNNEI. The CDR3 loop spans 15 amino acids. V lost 3 bases to trimming and J lost 2 bases; unmatched junction nucleotides: 6. The CDR3, as DNA: TGTGCCAGCAGTGATATCGGCGGGAGGACCTACGAGCAGTACTTC. Amino acid sequence: CASSDIGGRTYEQYF.

The chain couples TRBV30 to TRBJ2-5, with TRBD2 matching over 7 bases. V gave up 0 bases and J gave up 5 bases; unmatched junction bases: 9. This CDR3 region has 15 residues. Germline-derived CDR1 and CDR2 are GTSNPN and SVGIG (reference sequence). The CDR3 loop is CAWSVGGLDTETQYF. The CDR3 bases are TGTGCCTGGAGTGTCGGGGGGTTAGATACGGAGACCCAGTACTTC.

V is TRBV7-3 and J is TRBJ2-3; TRBD2 agrees at 12 bases. With 5 bases clipped from V and 8 bases from J, the junction kept 14 bases outside the gene matches. This CDR3 is 17 amino acids long. The germline gives CDR1 SGHTA, CDR2 FQGTGA. CDR3 DNA sequence: TGTGCCAGCAGCACGAGACTAGCGGGAGAGGCGTTTGGTACGCAGTATTTT. It yields the protein CASSTRLAGEAFGTQYF.

Here the CDR3 reads CASSRSDRLGTTNEKLFF. CDR3 bases: TGTGCCAGCAGCAGATCGGACAGGTTGGGCACAACTAATGAAAAACTGTTTTTT. The V gene is TRBV21-1, the J gene TRBJ1-4; the table's D call, TRBD1, was not checked against the DNA. TRBV21-1 represents a pseudogene. CDR3 size: 18 residues.

The CDR3 is CASSPPQGPGNTIYF. CDR3 sequence (DNA): TGTGCCAGCTCACCACCACAGGGTCCTGGAAACACCATATATTTT. The rearrangement joins TRBV18 to TRBJ1-3; TRBD1 is a possible D gene (6 bases). Trimming took 0 bases from V and 2 from J, leaving 8 bases between them. From germline, CDR1 is KGHSH and CDR2 LQKENI. The CDR3 runs to 15 residues.

This chain joins TRBV11-3 and TRBJ2-2, with D uncertain. CDR3 length: 14 residues. The germline gives CDR1 SGHNT, CDR2 YENEEA. Trimming stripped 1 base from V and 1 base from J, with 4 bases between. The CDR3 DNA sequence: TGTGCCAGCAGCTTAGGGGTGAACACCGGGGAGCTGTTTTTT. Its protein product is CASSLGVNTGELFF. The full variable domain, in which reference TRBV11-3 and TRBJ2-2 provide the parts outside the CDR3, is EAGVVQSPRYKIIEKKQPVAFWCNPISGHNTLYWYLQNLGQGPELLIRYENEEAVDDSQLPKDRFSAERLKGVDSTLKIQPAELGDSAVYLCASSLGVNTGELFFGEGSRLTVL.

The CDR3, as DNA: TGTGCCAGCTCACCACTGACAGGGACGGATGAAAAACTGTTTTTT. Its protein is CASSPLTGTDEKLFF. The V call is TRBV18, the J call TRBJ1-4, with 7 positions matching TRBD1. After removal of 1 base from V and 6 bases from J, the junction contained 5 bases not matched to a gene. CDR1 and CDR2 (germline): KGHSH, LQKENI. CDR3 length: 15 residues.

The chain uses TRBV5-4 and TRBJ1-1; tentative D call: TRBD1 (6 bases). V lost 5 bases and J 6 bases, leaving 17 bases between the germline ends. CDR1 is SGHNT and CDR2 is YYREEE in the germline V gene (reference sequence). The CDR3 covers 14 residues. The CDR3 nucleotides are TGTGCCAGCAGACCGGGACAAAGGTATTCTGAAGCTTTCTTT. It encodes CASRPGQRYSEAFF.

This clone has only one observation. This chain links TRBV29-1 with TRBJ2-3, with unresolved D. The V and J ends lost 5 bases and 0 bases respectively, with 18 bases between them. Germline V gives CDR1 SQVTM, CDR2 ANQGSEA. This CDR3 contains 16 residues. CDR3 in DNA: TGCAGCGTTTTGGAACGACTTGGCCGAAGCACAGATACGCAGTATTTT. Protein product: CSVLERLGRSTDTQYF.

The chain's CDR3 is CASSVRLAGLVTGELFF. Written as DNA, the CDR3 is TGTGCCAGCAGCGTAAGACTAGCGGGATTAGTCACCGGGGAGCTGTTTTTT. The V gene is TRBV11-2, the J gene TRBJ2-2; 11 bases map to TRBD2. V was pared by 5 bases and J by 4 bases, with 9 bases of the junction left unmatched. The CDR3 covers 17 residues. Germline CDR1 and CDR2: SGHAT and FQNNGV.

The V gene is TRBV6-6, the J gene TRBJ1-2, with a possible D match to TRBD1 (5 bases). Germline V lookup: CDR1 MNHNY, CDR2 SVGAGI (reference sequence). The germline V and J ends were trimmed by 10 bases and 2 bases, with 14 bases remaining between them. CDR3 length: 13 residues. The CDR3 DNA reads as TGTGCCACACGGGACGTTCGGAACTATGGCTACACCTTC. As protein: CATRDVRNYGYTF.

The chain employs TRBV7-8 and TRBJ2-7; 9 positions match TRBD1. Germline CDR1 reads SGHVS; CDR2 reads FQNEAQ. There are 13 residues in the CDR3. With 4 bases clipped from V and 6 bases from J, the junction kept 4 bases outside the gene matches. CDR3 sequence reads: CASSSQGAGEQYF. CDR3 DNA sequence: TGTGCCAGCAGCTCACAGGGGGCGGGCGAGCAGTACTTC.

V gene TRBV10-3 combines with J gene TRBJ1-1; a possible D gene is TRBD1 (5 bases). CDR3 size: 15 residues. Germline CDR1 is ENHRY and CDR2 is SYGVKD. Between the trimmed V and J ends, which lost 3 bases and 10 bases, there was a span of 21 bases. CDR3 loop: CAISDSLKGRDPAFF. The CDR3 DNA is TGTGCCATCAGTGACTCGCTGAAAGGACGGGACCCAGCTTTCTTT.

About this clone itself: This sample also contains other DNA sequences that code for the same CDR3. This sequence joins TRBV5-1 and TRBJ2-1; no clear D. Germline V gene data show CDR1 as SGHRS and CDR2 as YFSETQ. The germline V and J ends were trimmed by 0 bases and 1 base, with 8 bases remaining between them. CDR3 length equals 15 residues. The CDR3 nucleotides are TGCGCCAGCAGCTTGGTTGCTTTATCCTACAATGAGCAGTTCTTC. Its translation: CASSLVALSYNEQFF. The full variable domain, in which reference TRBV5-1 and TRBJ2-1 provide the parts outside the CDR3, is KAGVTQTPRYLIKTRGQQVTLSCSPISGHRSVSWYQQTPGQGLQFLFEYFSETQRNKGNFPGRFSGRQFSNSRSEMNVSTLELGDSALYLCASSLVALSYNEQFFGPGTRLTVL.

CDR3 residues: CASRGDPSRDEQYF. Here the CDR3 DNA reads TGTGCCAGCAGGGGGGACCCTTCGAGGGACGAGCAGTACTTC. This chain joins TRBV28 and TRBJ2-7; D possibly uses TRBD1 or TRBD2 (5 bases each). The germline V gene encodes CDR1 MDHEN and CDR2 SYDVKM. The CDR3 is 14 residues long. V was pared by 6 bases and J by 5 bases, with 17 bases between. The whole variable domain, remainder taken from reference TRBV28 and TRBJ2-7, is DVKVTQSSRYLVKRTGEKVFLECVQDMDHENMFWYRQDPGLGLRLIYFSYDVKMKEKGDIPEGYSVSREKKERFSLILESASTNQTSMYLCASRGDPSRDEQYFGPGTRLTVT.

This rearrangement joins TRBV6-6 to TRBJ2-1; D is possibly TRBD2 (6 bases). The CDR3 has 15 amino acids. Per the germline V gene, CDR1 is MNHNY and CDR2 is SVGAGI (reference sequence). Trimming left V 6 bases short and J 8 bases short, with 20 bases between. CDR3 in amino acids: CASRRLAEAGDEQFF. The CDR3 region has the DNA TGTGCCAGCAGGAGATTAGCGGAGGCTGGTGATGAGCAGTTCTTC.

The rearrangement links TRBV4-2 to TRBJ2-3; the D is unclear. In germline, CDR1 is LGHNA, CDR2 YNFKEQ. The CDR3 is 14 residues long. V gave up 4 bases and J gave up 0 bases, with 8 bases separating them. The CDR3 nucleotides read TGTGCCAGCAGCCGGCCAGGTAGCACAGATACGCAGTATTTT. It encodes CASSRPGSTDTQYF.

As DNA, the CDR3 is TGTGCCAGCAGCCAAGTGGGGGTAGATGATACGCAGTATTTT. Its translation is CASSQVGVDDTQYF. V and J are TRBV4-2 and TRBJ2-3; D might be TRBD1 or TRBD2, each matching 5 bases. V was pared by 1 base and J by 6 bases, with 11 bases between. This CDR3 contains 14 residues. CDR1 is LGHNA and CDR2 is YNFKEQ in the germline V gene.

The rearrangement links TRBV14 to TRBJ2-6; perhaps TRBD1 as D (5 bases). The CDR3 runs 15 residues. Between the trimmed V and J ends, which lost 5 bases and 0 bases, there was a span of 8 bases. Germline V lookup: CDR1 SGHDN, CDR2 FVKESK. CDR3 DNA sequence: TGTGCCAGCAGCTACACAGGCTCTGGGGCCAACGTCCTGACTTTC. Its protein is CASSYTGSGANVLTF.

The V gene is TRBV6-4, the J gene TRBJ2-1, with 10 bases identical to TRBD2. J lost 6 bases, V lost 4 bases, and 9 bases had no gene match. Per the germline V gene, CDR1 is MRHNA and CDR2 is SNTAGT. The CDR3 is made up of 16 amino acids. The CDR3 loop reads CASSVGSGRARNEQFF. DNA of the CDR3: TGTGCCAGCAGTGTAGGGAGCGGGAGGGCTCGCAATGAGCAGTTCTTC.

The rearrangement uses TRBV5-3 and TRBJ1-5; unclear D gene. TRBV5-3 is classed as an ORF, of uncertain function. This CDR3 region has 15 residues. Trimming took 2 bases from V and 2 from J, leaving 11 bases between them. DNA for the CDR3: TGTGCCAGAAGCTTCCCCTTCAAGGGCAATCAGCCCCAGCATTTT. This codes for CARSFPFKGNQPQHF.

This sequence joins TRBV9 and TRBJ1-3; weak D call: TRBD1 (6 bases). Deletions cut 4 bases from V and 0 bases from J, with 8 bases between. The CDR3 length is 14 residues. Germline values: CDR1 SGDLS, CDR2 YYNGEE. The CDR3 here is CASSQTGSGNTIYF. CDR3 nucleotides: TGTGCCAGCAGCCAGACAGGCTCTGGAAACACCATATATTTT. Looking up the rest from reference TRBV9 and TRBJ1-3 gives the full variable domain: DSGVTQTPKHLITATGQRVTLRCSPRSGDLSVYWYQQSLDQGLQFLIQYYNGEERAKGNILERFSAQQFPDLHSELNLSSLELGDSALYFCASSQTGSGNTIYFGEGSWLTVV.